This passage covers 30 T cell receptor beta chains from one sample sequenced in a study of regulatory T cells in long-lasting Graves disease. Time point of the sample: newly diagnosed GD, antithyroid drugs for less than 3 months. Extracted PBMC RNA gave rise to the TCR library. Investigators prepared the TCR beta libraries by applying iRepertoire HTBI primers and Arm-PCR of CDR3 regions. TCRdb itself ran the multiplex PCR reads through MiXCR, one entry per CDR3 protein. The repertoire holds hundreds of thousands of distinct CDR3 sequences, with around 16% as singletons. These data were also reused for a study on T cells in Graves' hyperthyroidism and ophthalmopathy.

The source material was peripheral blood mononuclear cells (PBMCs), sampled at new diagnosis, from a patient treated with antithyroid drugs. Source of these receptors: a woman aged 35-60 years with Graves disease.

Of note for this clonotype: Germline is not matched at one junction end, which may reflect a read error. The V and J genes are TRBV6-2 or TRBV6-3 and TRBJ2-3; D is unresolved. There are 15 residues in the CDR3. CDR1 and CDR2 (germline): MNHEY, SVGEGT. CDR3 sequence reads: CASSHSTPSTDTQYF. In DNA form, the CDR3 reads TGTGCCAGCAGTCACTCGACTCCTAGCACAGATACGCAGTATTTT.

The chain couples TRBV28 to TRBJ2-7; 7 bases fit TRBD2. The CDR3 length is 14 residues. The junction had 9 bases not matched to a gene; V was cut back by 8 bases and J by 2 bases. In germline, CDR1 is MDHEN, CDR2 SYDVKM. The CDR3, as DNA: TGTGCCAGCCTAAAATCGGGGGGAGCCTACGAGCAGTACTTC. Protein product: CASLKSGGAYEQYF. Drawing the rest from reference TRBV28 and TRBJ2-7, the complete variable domain is DVKVTQSSRYLVKRTGEKVFLECVQDMDHENMFWYRQDPGLGLRLIYFSYDVKMKEKGDIPEGYSVSREKKERFSLILESASTNQTSMYLCASLKSGGAYEQYFGPGTRLTVT.

Ten or more counts support this clonotype. V is TRBV2 and J is TRBJ1-1; the D is unclear. V was cut by 6 bases and J by 2 bases, with 7 bases left in between. The length of the CDR3 is 12 residues. Germline CDR1 SNHLY, CDR2 FYNNEI. CDR3 region: CASRKDNTEAFF. The DNA for the CDR3 is TGTGCCAGCAGAAAGGACAACACTGAAGCTTTCTTT. Using reference TRBV2 and TRBJ1-1 for the parts outside the CDR3, the full variable domain is EPEVTQTPSHQVTQMGQEVILRCVPISNHLYFYWYRQILGQKVEFLVSFYNNEISEKSEIFDDQFSVERPDGSNFTLKIRSTKLEDSAMYFCASRKDNTEAFFGQGTRLTVV.

V is TRBV25-1 and J is TRBJ2-1, with D unclear. V was clipped by 6 bases and J by 0 bases, with 12 bases between them. Germline V CDR1 and CDR2: MGHDK, SYGVNS. The CDR3 loop spans 15 amino acids. CDR3 DNA sequence: TGTGCCAGCAGCGATATAGGTAGCTCCTACAATGAGCAGTTCTTC. This gives the protein CASSDIGSSYNEQFF.

This sequence joins TRBV4-1 and TRBJ1-2; TRBD1 matches at 7 bases. V shed 1 base, J shed 5 bases, and the junction held 16 bases outside the gene matches. CDR1 and CDR2 (germline): MGHRA, YSYEKL. The CDR3 has 18 amino acids. The CDR3 DNA is TGCGCCAGCAGCCAAGTATATAGTCACGGACAGGAGTTTTATGGCTACACCTTC. It specifies CASSQVYSHGQEFYGYTF.

This clonotype was counted many times. The chain recombines TRBV11-2 with TRBJ2-2; D ambiguous. Germline-derived CDR1 and CDR2 are SGHAT and FQNNGV. The V and J ends lost 1 base and 5 bases respectively, with 5 bases between them. CDR3 length: 13 amino acids. CDR3 coding DNA: TGTGCCAGCAGCTTAGTGCGGACCGGGGAGCTGTTTTTT. Its protein is CASSLVRTGELFF. Full variable domain (missing parts from reference TRBV11-2 and TRBJ2-2): EAGVAQSPRYKIIEKRQSVAFWCNPISGHATLYWYQQILGQGPKLLIQFQNNGVVDDSQLPKDRFSAERLKGVDSTLKIQPAKLEDSAVYLCASSLVRTGELFFGEGSRLTVL.

The V and J genes are TRBV5-1 and TRBJ2-1; unclear D gene. In germline, CDR1 is SGHRS, CDR2 YFSETQ. With 2 bases removed from V and 4 bases from J, the gap between germline ends came to 16 bases. There are 16 residues in the CDR3. CDR3 DNA sequence: TGCGCCAGCAGCTTCTCCGGATCCCCCTCGTACAATGAGCAGTTCTTC. It encodes CASSFSGSPSYNEQFF.

This chain joins TRBV12-3 or TRBV12-4 and TRBJ2-1; possibly TRBD2 for D (5 bases). Trimming removed 2 bases at V and 5 bases at J, with 10 bases between. The CDR3 consists of 14 residues. The CDR3 DNA follows: TGTGCCAGCAGTTTACATTCGAGGGACAATGAGCAGTTCTTC. Its protein is CASSLHSRDNEQFF.

The CDR3 sequence: CASSDTWGDSGNQPQHF. In DNA form, the CDR3 reads TGTGCCAGCAGCGACACGTGGGGGGACTCGGGCAATCAGCCCCAGCATTTT. The V and J genes are TRBV7-9 and TRBJ1-5; possible D gene TRBD1, 5 bases. V lost 5 bases and J lost 2, with 19 bases in between. CDR3 length: 17 residues. Germline V gene data show CDR1 as SEHNR and CDR2 as FQNEAQ (reference sequence).

This clonotype was picked up many times. This rearrangement joins TRBV5-5 to TRBJ2-3, with 10 bases aligning to TRBD2. Looked up from germline, CDR1 is SGHKS and CDR2 is YYEKEE (reference sequence). V lost 4 bases, J lost 1 base, and 3 bases stayed unmatched. The CDR3 runs to 15 residues. The CDR3 DNA sequence: TGTGCCAGCAGCCTCCTAGCGGGGGGCACAGATACGCAGTATTTT. Translation: CASSLLAGGTDTQYF.

J is TRBJ1-1 and V is TRBV28; D is unresolved. This CDR3 is built from 12 residues. Trimming pared 6 bases from V and 1 base from J, leaving 6 bases between. Germline V gene sequence: CDR1 MDHEN, CDR2 SYDVKM. The CDR3 sequence: CASRAKNTEAFF. DNA of the CDR3: TGTGCCAGCAGAGCAAAGAACACTGAAGCTTTCTTT. Full variable domain (rest looked up from reference TRBV28 and TRBJ1-1): DVKVTQSSRYLVKRTGEKVFLECVQDMDHENMFWYRQDPGLGLRLIYFSYDVKMKEKGDIPEGYSVSREKKERFSLILESASTNQTSMYLCASRAKNTEAFFGQGTRLTVV.

V and J are TRBV20-1 and TRBJ1-5; unclear D gene. The ends were cut back, 8 bases at V and 3 bases at J, with 11 bases in the middle. This CDR3 contains 12 residues. Germline assignment: CDR1 DFQATT and CDR2 SNEGSKA (reference sequence). CDR3 nucleotides: TGCAGTCTTGGCACCCTCAATCAGCCCCAGCATTTT. It yields the protein CSLGTLNQPQHF.

This clonotype was detected a few times. The chain carries TRBV12-3 or TRBV12-4 and TRBJ2-5, with D perhaps matching TRBD2 (6 bases). The CDR3 has 15 residues. V gave up 4 bases and J gave up 5 bases, with 17 bases separating them. CDR3 region: CASSSRDFGKETQYF. For the CDR3, the DNA is TGTGCCAGCAGTTCCCGGGACTTCGGGAAGGAGACCCAGTACTTC.

This clonotype has at least ten counts. The chain couples TRBV28 to TRBJ2-3; a possible D gene is TRBD2 (6 bases). In germline, CDR1 is MDHEN, CDR2 SYDVKM. This CDR3 region has 16 residues. Trimming stripped 6 bases from V and 4 bases from J, with 20 bases between. The CDR3 DNA is TGTGCCAGCAGATCCCGGTGGCGGGGAAGGCCAGATACGCAGTATTTT. Translation gives CASRSRWRGRPDTQYF.

This clonotype has ten or more counts. The chain couples TRBV28 to TRBJ1-3; possibly TRBD1 for D (6 bases). Germline CDR1 is MDHEN and CDR2 is SYDVKM. Trimming left V 7 bases short and J 1 base short, with 11 bases between. CDR3 length: 14 amino acids. This chain's CDR3 is CASTTGLSGNTIYF. The CDR3 region has the DNA TGTGCCAGCACCACAGGGTTATCTGGAAACACCATATATTTT.

This clonotype was seen at least ten times. The chain links TRBV5-1 to TRBJ1-1, with unresolved D. The CDR3 spans 16 residues. V dropped 2 bases and J dropped 0 bases, with 14 bases sitting between them. CDR1 and CDR2 (germline): SGHRS, YFSETQ. CDR3 loop: CASSFLGLEMNTEAFF. The CDR3 nucleotides read TGCGCCAGCAGCTTCTTAGGTCTGGAGATGAACACTGAAGCTTTCTTT. Full variable domain (rest looked up from reference TRBV5-1 and TRBJ1-1): KAGVTQTPRYLIKTRGQQVTLSCSPISGHRSVSWYQQTPGQGLQFLFEYFSETQRNKGNFPGRFSGRQFSNSRSEMNVSTLELGDSALYLCASSFLGLEMNTEAFFGQGTRLTVV.

In its sample, this clonotype was seen a few times. The chain is built from TRBV6-1 and TRBJ2-1, with TRBD1 matching over 10 bases. The CDR3 is 15 residues long. V was pared by 10 bases and J by 3 bases, with 9 bases of the junction left unmatched. In germline, CDR1 is MNHNS, CDR2 SASEGT. CDR3 in DNA: TGTGCCATCCAACTCCGGGACAGGGGCTACAATGAGCAGTTCTTC. Protein sequence: CAIQLRDRGYNEQFF.

This clonotype turned up a few times. The chain carries TRBV6-2 or TRBV6-3 and TRBJ1-1; no reliable D call. The germline V gene has CDR1 MNHEY and CDR2 SVGEGT. V shed 5 bases and J shed 0 bases, with 13 bases lying between them. CDR3 length: 15 residues. The CDR3 bases are TGTGCCAGCAGTGAATTTGGACGGGTGAACACTGAAGCTTTCTTT. Translated: CASSEFGRVNTEAFF.

This clonotype occurred many times. This rearrangement joins TRBV12-3 or TRBV12-4 to TRBJ1-4; D uncertain. This CDR3 spans 15 amino acids. Trimming took 6 bases from V and 0 from J, leaving 11 bases between them. The CDR3: CASRIRAATNEKLFF. In DNA form, the CDR3 reads TGTGCCAGCAGAATCCGGGCCGCAACTAATGAAAAACTGTTTTTT.

The chain has TRBV7-9 and TRBJ2-4; weak D call: TRBD2 (6 bases). V dropped 5 bases and J dropped 4 bases, with 12 bases sitting between them. Germline V gene sequence: CDR1 SEHNR, CDR2 FQNEAQ (reference sequence). The CDR3 is 14 residues long. The CDR3 nucleotides are TGTGCCAGCAGCATGACTAGTCCGAAAAACATTCAGTACTTC. This translates into CASSMTSPKNIQYF.

A few counts support this clonotype. The genes are TRBV2 and TRBJ1-6; 8 bases agree with TRBD1. V dropped 3 bases and J dropped 6; count of bases not matched to a gene: 7. CDR1 and CDR2 from the germline V gene are SNHLY and FYNNEI. The CDR3 is 16 residues long. The DNA of the CDR3 is TGTGCCAGCAGTGACAGGACAGGGAGCGGTAATTCACCCCTCCACTTT. Encoded protein: CASSDRTGSGNSPLHF.

This chain connects TRBV7-9 to TRBJ1-1; 11 bases agree with TRBD1. CDR3 length: 16 residues. J was trimmed by 2 bases and V by 5 bases; bases with no gene match: 7. The V gene's germline CDR1 is SEHNR and CDR2 FQNEAQ (reference sequence). The CDR3 DNA reads TGTGCCAGCAGCGGCCGGGACAGGGGGTTTAACACTGAAGCTTTCTTT. This gives the protein CASSGRDRGFNTEAFF.

The J gene is TRBJ1-6, the V gene TRBV20-1; the D gene is possibly TRBD1 (6 bases). Trimming took off 5 bases at V and 0 bases at J, with 17 bases between the two ends. The CDR3 is 17 amino acids. Germline CDR1 and CDR2: DFQATT and SNEGSKA (reference sequence). The CDR3 region is CSAGGGEKSSYNSPLHF. The CDR3 bases are TGCAGTGCTGGGGGGGGCGAGAAGAGCTCCTATAATTCACCCCTCCACTTT.

On this clonotype: One base away lies a much larger clone, so this may be a sequencing read error. This chain uses TRBV3-1 with TRBJ2-3; TRBD2 is a possible D gene (6 bases). The tail of the sequence fits TRBJ2-5 better, so the J call may be wrong. This CDR3 comprises 13 residues. CDR1 is LGHDT and CDR2 is YNNKEL in the germline V gene (reference sequence). CDR3 DNA: TGTGCCAGCATCCAACTAGCCAGGGAGACCCAGTACTTC. This sequence encodes CASIQLARETQYF.

This clonotype was detected ten times or more. The V and J genes are TRBV13 and TRBJ1-6; 7 nucleotides align to TRBD1. V trimming: 5 bases; J trimming: 9 bases; junction bases outside the gene matches: 4. Looked up from germline, CDR1 is PRHDT and CDR2 is FYEKMQ (reference sequence). There are 13 residues in the CDR3. The CDR3 region has the DNA TGTGCCAGCAGCACAGGGGTGACTTCACCCCTCCACTTT. This gives the protein CASSTGVTSPLHF.

This clonotype has ten or more counts. V and J are TRBV6-2 or TRBV6-3 and TRBJ1-1; D gene unclear. Trimming shortened V by 5 bases and J by 3 bases, and 1 base separated the two germline ends. This CDR3 has 10 amino acids. The germline CDR1 and CDR2 sequences are MNHEY and SVGEGT. CDR3 in amino acids: CASSDTEAFF. The CDR3 DNA sequence: TGTGCCAGCAGTGACACTGAAGCTTTCTTT.

The CDR3 nucleotides read TGCAGTGCTAGGGCCGGGACAGGGGCCTACAATGAGCAGTTCTTC. Translating it yields CSARAGTGAYNEQFF. V gene TRBV20-1 combines with J gene TRBJ2-1; 10 nucleotides agree with TRBD1. Germline trimming cut 3 bases from V and 2 bases from J; bases unmatched to any gene: 4. CDR1 and CDR2 (germline): DFQATT, SNEGSKA (reference sequence). This CDR3 comprises 15 residues.

This clonotype has only a few counts. The chain links TRBV18 to TRBJ1-1; 10 positions agree with TRBD1. J was trimmed by 0 bases and V by 3 bases; bases with no gene match: 10. Per the germline V gene, CDR1 is KGHSH and CDR2 is LQKENI. The CDR3 loop spans 18 amino acids. This CDR3 is CASSPHTWDRGMNTEAFF. In DNA, the CDR3 is TGTGCCAGCTCACCTCATACCTGGGACAGGGGAATGAACACTGAAGCTTTCTTT.

This clonotype was found many times. The chain carries TRBV10-3 and TRBJ2-7; D uncertain. V shed 4 bases and J shed 3 bases, with 13 bases lying between them. CDR1 and CDR2 (germline): ENHRY, SYGVKD. The CDR3 consists of 14 residues. This CDR3 reads CAISGVGWDYEQYF. The CDR3 DNA follows: TGTGCCATCAGTGGCGTTGGTTGGGACTACGAGCAGTACTTC.

CDR3 residues: CASSFRGPTGNTIYF. As DNA, the CDR3 is TGTGCCAGCAGTTTTCGGGGGCCAACAGGAAACACCATATATTTT. This rearrangement joins TRBV12-3 or TRBV12-4 to TRBJ1-3; the D gene is possibly TRBD1 (6 bases). Trimming removed 3 bases at V and 4 bases at J, with 13 bases between. The CDR3 spans 15 residues.